This TCR beta chain was recovered during a study of cytomegalovirus exposure and HLA in healthy donors. Study-wide points: Analysis was carried out at a later point, and it linked a missense DCLRE1C variant to TCR beta V- and J-gene trimming.

PCR primers comprised 60 Vbeta and 13 Jbeta primers. TCRdb keeps only in-frame clones here, not all; method: immunoSEQ multiplex PCR. Here the sample spans more than 100,000 clones, 60% to 75% being singletons. J lost 6 bases, V lost 4 bases, and 11 bases had no gene match. CDR3 length: 16 residues. Germline assignment: CDR1 SGHNT and CDR2 YYREEE (reference sequence). Details on this clone: The antigen is unknown.

The chain employs TRBV5-4 and TRBJ2-2; 8 bases are a match to TRBD2. Sequencing used PBMCs. The TCR originated in a woman in her 50s in good health and CMV-seropositive. In nucleotides, the CDR3 is TGTGCCAGCAGCCCGCCGGTGGGTAGCGGGGCCGGGGAGCTGTTTTTT. It is translated as CASSPPVGSGAGELFF.